The clone carrying this TCR beta chain has at least ten counts. These data come from a study of molecular identifiers for immune sequencing clone quantification. Study at large: Across replicate runs, RNA obtained from approximately 20,000 or 100,000 naive CD8 cells was divided into five, with four undergoing sequencing.

MiXCR, applied by TCRdb to the PCR reads, yields one record per CDR3 protein. The sample lists roughly 630,000 distinct CDR3 sequences, roughly 27% occurring once. The CDR3 has 16 amino acids. Germline-derived CDR1 and CDR2 are MNHEY and SVGEGT. The V gene lost 0 bases and the J gene lost 2 bases, with 14 bases spanning the gap. The chain employs TRBV6-2 or TRBV6-3 and TRBJ2-7; D possibly corresponds to TRBD1 (7 bases). The source of this sequence is a human donor in good health. Some libraries in this study had Jurkat cell RNA spiked in. The source material was naive CD8+ T cells from blood, with Jurkat cell RNA spiked in. Specified subset: FACS-sorted CD8+CD4-CCR7+CD45RA+ naive T cells. CDR3 coding DNA: TGTGCCAGCAGTTACTCAACAGGGGAGGCCCCCTACGAGCAGTACTTC. Protein: CASSYSTGEAPYEQYF.